The present T cell receptor (beta chain) was sequenced within a study of monozygotic twins with inflammatory bowel disease (dated by TCRdb to between 2018 and 2021). With regard to the full study: The complete study included 30 or so monozygotic twin pairs: 19 IBD-discordant Danish pairs and nine German pairs, of which four were IBD-concordant and five were IBD-discordant. Within discordant pairs, disease-associated traits were sought mainly by comparing IBD patients with their genetically identical healthy co-twins. Each individual had, on average, about 151 000 unique TCRalpha sequences and 181 000 unique TCRbeta sequences available for analysis. Summary of the overall study and its limitations: Because patients received different immunosuppressive treatments, the repertoires may have picked up extra background noise and variability between individuals. Repertoire similarity did not differ between concordant and discordant twins, possibly due to limited statistical power. TCRbeta repertoire diversity, by inverse Simpson index, was decreased in IBD patients compared with their healthy co-twins. No single strong signal or clonotype linked to IBD turned up in the results, so the idea that one exists was not supported. The analysis was unable to tell apart different T cell subtypes. IBD patients shared fewer clonotypes with other individuals than healthy twins did, most markedly in patients showing signs of disease activity.

In the case of this clonotype: There is no known antigen for this receptor.

Library preparation was by 5' RACE. Each TCR library was prepared from 3,000 to 4,500 ng of total RNA. For each sample, cDNA was synthesized in eight separate reactions using SMARTScribe reverse transcriptase. During cDNA synthesis, unique molecular identifiers containing a 6-nucleotide sample barcode were introduced by template switching. Amplification of TCRalpha and TCRbeta cDNA involved two nested PCRs of about 15 and 9 cycles, and each PCR was followed by bead purification. Before amplification, the cDNA was treated with uracil DNA-glycosylase and purified using the QIAquick PCR purification kit. The second PCR added Illumina TruSeq-compatible adapters along with sample-specific barcodes. TapeStation and Qubit were used to check library quality and concentration, and 5 to 6 ng of each library went into the pool. Pooled libraries were sequenced on an Illumina HiSeq2500 single-index Rapid Run with 2 x 100 bp reads and custom sequencing primers. The study's processing was this. MiGEC version 1.2.6 was used for UMI-based consensus assembly, which corrected PCR and sequencing errors. MiXCR version 2.1.1 was used to carry out V(D)J alignment, clonotype assembly and CDR3 extraction. Gene usage, clonotype sharing and MAIT/NKT TCR abundance were normalised by analysing the top 1000, 10 000 and 20 000 clonotypes per sample. Diversity was computed as the inverse Simpson index with the vegan R package after downsampling to 27 000 UMIs. Paired Mann-Whitney U tests were applied to discordant twin pairs, with Benjamini-Hochberg correction for multiple testing. Through TCRdb reprocessing, the reads give one entry per CDR3 protein sequence; DNA is omitted. TCRdb, not the authors, supplied the V and J calls. For this sample, the table gives some 440,000 distinct CDR3 sequences. 2% to 2.5% of the sample is taken by the ten largest.

From each donor, an approximately 2.5 ml peripheral blood sample was drawn into PAXgene tubes and stored at -80 degrees C. Total RNA was isolated from whole blood with the PAXgene blood miRNA kit on an automated QIAcube, without T cell sorting. Deep TCRalpha and TCRbeta repertoire profiling with unique molecular barcoding was performed on peripheral blood of monozygotic twin pairs concordant or discordant for inflammatory bowel disease. For every twin pair, smoking habits were documented, and each individual was categorised as a current, former or never smoker. CDR1 and CDR2, looked up from the germline V gene, are SGHTA and FQGNSA. The CDR3, cysteine through phenylalanine, is 15 amino acids long. No coding sequence is recorded.

What was sequenced was blood. The sequence derives from a human donor with ulcerative colitis or Crohn's disease, or a healthy co-twin of an affected twin (not recorded which). The sequence links TRBV7-2 to TRBJ1-5; checking the TCRdb D call of TRBD1 is not possible without DNA. CDR3 region: CASSLNRGSNQPQHF.